The clone carrying this TCR beta chain was detected many times. The ends lost 3 bases at V and 0 bases at J; junction bases unmatched: 5. The CDR3 consists of 17 residues. Germline V gene data show CDR1 as KGHDR and CDR2 as SFDVKD. The source of the sample is a study of T cells in Graves' hyperthyroidism and ophthalmopathy. From RNA transcripts, TCR beta CDR3 regions were amplified. Researchers ran a first-round RT-PCR on the TCR CDR3 using the HTBI primer set. TCRdb itself ran the multiplex PCR reads through MiXCR, one entry per CDR3 protein. The table records fewer than 650,000 distinct CDR3 sequences, 14% of them present only once.

The specimen sequenced was blood. The rearrangement links TRBV24-1 to TRBJ2-2, with TRBD2 identical over 8 bases. The receptor's source is a woman aged 40-49 years with Graves' hyperthyroidism. The CDR3 reads CATSDLSAGANTGELFF. CDR3 coding DNA: TGTGCCACCAGTGATCTCTCAGCGGGGGCGAACACCGGGGAGCTGTTTTTT.